The clone carrying this T cell receptor beta chain has only one observation. Antigen specificity is unknown. Germline is not matched at one junction end, which may reflect a read error. CDR3 length equals 13 residues. Germline assignment: CDR1 SEHNR and CDR2 FQNEAQ (reference sequence). PCR involved 60 Vbeta and 13 Jbeta primers. Repertoires were generated with immunoSEQ multiplex PCR, while TCRdb's copy carries only in-frame clones and drops some. The sample lists fewer than 200,000 clones; 80% to 85% were seen once. These data originate in a study of cytomegalovirus exposure and HLA in healthy donors. Study outcomes and limitations: Associated with HLA alleles at 0.05 false discovery rate in a later analysis were some 16,000 TCR beta sequences. A later analysis found that most CMV-associated TCR beta chains appeared HLA-restricted.

Sequences were obtained from PBMCs. This chain joins TRBV7-9 and TRBJ2-7; TRBD2 aligns across 7 bases. This clonotype originated in a woman aged 30 to 39 in good health and CMV-seronegative. The CDR3 loop reads CSSLAANSYEQYF. In DNA form, the CDR3 reads TGTTCCAGCCTAGCGGCAAACTCCTACGAGCAGTACTTC.